This TCR beta chain was identified during a study of shared clonotypes between healthy human individuals. Libraries were prepared by immunoSEQ multiplex PCR; TCRdb keeps only in-frame clonotypes and omits some of them. Of about a million clones listed, about 75% are singletons. This CDR3 is built from 13 residues. Germline-derived CDR1 and CDR2 are SGHNT and YENEEA. V dropped 0 bases and J dropped 10 bases, with 10 bases sitting between them. V usage is TRBV11-3 and J usage is TRBJ2-1; no firm D call. The sequenced sample was memory CD4+ T cells sorted from blood. Subset of the sample: CD45RA-negative fraction. The sequence was collected from a man aged 18 to 30 in good health. The CDR3 spells CASSLDPAGEQFF. In DNA, the CDR3 is TGTGCCAGCAGCTTAGATCCGGCCGGGGAGCAGTTCTTC. Complete variable domain (other parts from reference TRBV11-3 and TRBJ2-1): EAGVVQSPRYKIIEKKQPVAFWCNPISGHNTLYWYLQNLGQGPELLIRYENEEAVDDSQLPKDRFSAERLKGVDSTLKIQPAELGDSAVYLCASSLDPAGEQFFGPGTRLTVL.